Given below is one TCR beta chain in context. This sample was included in a study of PD-L1 blockade in urothelial cancer. Documented time point: pretreatment peripheral blood. Each patient supplied 1 to 8 pretreatment and on-treatment samples. Here immunoSEQ multiplex PCR was the method, and the copy in TCRdb shows in-frame clones only, minus some. The repertoire consists of roughly 90,000 clones, with 80% to 90% occurring once and the leading ten covering about 1%. Trimming at V came to 3 bases and at J to 5 bases, leaving 9 bases not matched to a gene. Germline lookup yields CDR1 SGHRS and CDR2 YFSETQ. The length of the CDR3 is 15 residues.

V gene TRBV5-1 combines with J gene TRBJ2-7; TRBD1 aligns across 9 bases. Material: PBMCs, obtained around atezolizumab (anti-PD-L1) treatment. The clonotype originates from a woman aged 80 or over with urothelial cancer. The CDR3, as DNA: TGCGCCAGCAGCTGGGGTCGGACAGGGGTCGACGAGCAGTACTTC. Translation: CASSWGRTGVDEQYF.